This T cell receptor beta chain was retrieved from a study of metastatic and nonmetastatic thyroid tumors. Study-wide background: Repertoires from malignant and benign thyroid patients were compared across blood and tumor or nodule tissue.

Among the patients, none had received any treatment before thyroid surgery. TCRdb re-clonotyped the PCR reads through MiXCR. Of about 3,900 clones listed, over 35% are singletons. The CDR3 loop spans 17 amino acids. Germline CDR1 is SGHAT and CDR2 is FQNNGV. The V end lost 4 bases, the J end lost 0 bases, and 17 bases lay between the germline ends. The chain employs TRBV11-2 and TRBJ2-3; D might be TRBD1 (6 bases). The TCR was taken from a male donor with papillary thyroid cancer or a benign thyroid nodule (not recorded which). Some clones in this sample may be carry-over from other donors' samples. What was sequenced was tumor tissue. The CDR3 nucleotides read TGTGCCAGCAGCTCCCCCCGTGGGGGCCCCAGCACAGATACGCAGTATTTT. This sequence encodes CASSSPRGGPSTDTQYF.